One and the same sample provided the 3 T cell receptor beta chains below, sequenced in a study of shared clonotypes between healthy human individuals. The repertoire was sequenced with immunoSEQ multiplex PCR; TCRdb's copy has only in-frame clones and lacks some. This table holds some 1,100,000 clones, about four fifths found once. Material: memory CD4+ T cells from PBMCs. Described subset: CD45RA-negative fraction. These receptor sequences come from a man between 18 and 35 years old in good health. Some clones in this sample may be carry-over from other donors' samples.

The chain combines TRBV7-2 with TRBJ1-5; 7 bases fit TRBD1. This CDR3 region has 15 residues. V gave up 1 base and J gave up 4 bases; unmatched junction bases: 4. Germline V gives CDR1 SGHTA, CDR2 FQGNSA. The CDR3 sequence: CASSLVQGLNQPQHF. The CDR3 DNA reads as TGTGCCAGCAGCTTAGTACAGGGGCTAAATCAGCCCCAGCATTTT.

The rearrangement joins TRBV15 to TRBJ2-5; TRBD2 aligns across 8 bases. The CDR3 loop spans 16 amino acids. J gave up 4 bases and V 5 bases, and 12 bases lay outside the gene matches. The V gene's germline CDR1 is LNHNV and CDR2 YYDKDF (reference sequence). The CDR3 here is CATSRRASGPLETQYF. The CDR3 region has the DNA TGTGCCACCAGCCGGCGTGCTAGCGGGCCCCTAGAGACCCAGTACTTC.

The gene calls are TRBV20-1 and TRBJ1-1; D is uncertain. This CDR3 spans 11 amino acids. Germline lookup yields CDR1 DFQATT and CDR2 SNEGSKA (reference sequence). V was trimmed by 6 bases and J by 1 base, leaving 6 bases between them. The CDR3 spells CSAYQNTEAFF. Written as DNA, the CDR3 is TGCAGTGCGTACCAGAACACTGAAGCTTTCTTT.